Each of the 13 T cell receptor beta chains below was sequenced from the same sample in a study of blood T cell repertoires in COVID-19. The protocol was immunoSEQ multiplex PCR, while the TCRdb copy is restricted to in-frame clones and leaves out a portion. The table lists roughly 250,000 clones, 80% to 90% of them singletons. The sample taken for sequencing was PBMCs or T cells enriched from blood (not recorded which). The origin of the receptors is a woman in her 30s who had recovered from COVID-19.

The chain joins TRBV28 to TRBJ1-2; D is uncertain. V dropped 4 bases and J dropped 4 bases, with 13 bases sitting between them. The CDR3 loop spans 14 amino acids. CDR1 MDHEN and CDR2 SYDVKM come from the germline V gene. For the CDR3, the DNA is TGTGCCAGCAGTTCCGGGGTAACCACCTATGGCTACACCTTC. This translates into CASSSGVTTYGYTF.

This sequence joins TRBV6-2 or TRBV6-3 and TRBJ2-2, with D tentatively TRBD2 (5 bases). V lost 2 bases and J 8 bases, leaving 12 bases between the germline ends. Germline CDR1 MNHEY, CDR2 SVGEGT. This CDR3 has 14 amino acids. CDR3 DNA: TGTGCCAGCAGTTACCGGTGGCCGGGGGGGGAGCTGTTTTTT. Its protein is CASSYRWPGGELFF.

J is TRBJ1-1 and V is TRBV3-1 (or the pseudogene TRBV3-2), with D possibly TRBD1 on 5 matching bases. Germline CDR1 is LGHDT and CDR2 is YNNKEL (reference sequence). V was cut by 4 bases and J by 4 bases, with 13 bases left in between. The CDR3 runs 14 residues. DNA of the CDR3: TGTGCCAGCAGCCCAGGCTGGGGGGGCACTGAAGCTTTCTTT. Residues: CASSPGWGGTEAFF.

The V gene is TRBV27, the J gene TRBJ1-4, with D perhaps TRBD1 (6 bases). V gave up 3 bases and J gave up 4 bases, with 9 bases separating them. The CDR3 contains 14 residues. Germline assignment: CDR1 MNHEY and CDR2 SMNVEV (reference sequence). The CDR3 sequence: CASSFQGINEKLFF. DNA for the CDR3: TGTGCCAGCAGTTTCCAGGGGATTAATGAAAAACTGTTTTTT.

The genes are TRBV5-6 and TRBJ2-7; 11 bases fit TRBD2. The CDR3 loop spans 15 amino acids. From germline, CDR1 is SGHDT and CDR2 YYEEEE. With V trimmed by 4 bases and J by 2 bases, 5 bases remained unmatched. CDR3 coding DNA: TGTGCCAGCAGCCACCGACTAGCGGGGACCTACGAGCAGTACTTC. This translates into CASSHRLAGTYEQYF.

This clone has only a few counts. The chain recombines TRBV27 with TRBJ1-2, with D possibly being TRBD1 (5 bases). The germline gives CDR1 MNHEY, CDR2 SMNVEV (reference sequence). This CDR3 has 14 residues. V was pared by 0 bases and J by 6 bases, with 11 bases between. CDR3 loop: CASSLSGVWDGYTF. CDR3 nucleotides: TGTGCCAGCAGTTTATCAGGGGTTTGGGATGGCTACACCTTC.

V is TRBV19 and J is TRBJ2-3; D perhaps matches TRBD1 (6 bases). Germline-derived CDR1 and CDR2 are LNHDA and SQIVND (reference sequence). CDR3 length equals 13 residues. V was trimmed by 6 bases and J by 4 bases, leaving 11 bases between them. The CDR3 here is CASSQGGPDTQYF. The DNA of the CDR3 is TGTGCCAGTAGCCAAGGGGGACCAGATACGCAGTATTTT.

The chain has TRBV18 and TRBJ1-4, with 10 bases fitting TRBD1. The CDR3 totals 18 residues. V lost 0 bases, J lost 3 bases, and 7 bases stayed unmatched. The germline CDR1 and CDR2 sequences are KGHSH and LQKENI. The CDR3 nucleotides read TGTGCCAGCTCACCACCGGGACAGGGGCGTCCCCCTAATGAAAAACTGTTTTTT. Translation: CASSPPGQGRPPNEKLFF. Looking up the rest from reference TRBV18 and TRBJ1-4 gives the full variable domain: NAGVMQNPRHLVRRRGQEARLRCSPMKGHSHVYWYRQLPEEGLKFMVYLQKENIIDESGMPKERFSAEFPKEGPSILRIQQVVRGDSAAYFCASSPPGQGRPPNEKLFFGSGTQLSVL.

The J gene is TRBJ1-2, the V gene TRBV5-8, with 8 positions matching TRBD1. Germline trimming cut 3 bases from V and 5 bases from J; bases unmatched to any gene: 9. Germline CDR1 and CDR2: SGHTS and YDEGEE. The CDR3 totals 15 residues. CDR3 nucleotides: TGTGCCAGCAGCTCGATGGGACAGGCAACTTATGGCTACACCTTC. Its protein product is CASSSMGQATYGYTF.

There are a few counts of this clone. The chain uses TRBV28 and TRBJ1-1; D is unclear. Trimming stripped 6 bases from V and 0 bases from J, with 8 bases between. CDR1 MDHEN and CDR2 SYDVKM come from the germline V gene. The CDR3 sequence is 13 residues long. The DNA for the CDR3 is TGTGCCAGCAGGTTAGGGCTGAACACTGAAGCTTTCTTT. Translating gives CASRLGLNTEAFF.

This chain uses TRBV7-7 with TRBJ1-3, with D perhaps matching TRBD1 (5 bases). The V and J ends lost 5 bases and 0 bases respectively, with 11 bases between them. The germline V gene has CDR1 SSHAT and CDR2 FNYEAQ (reference sequence). CDR3 length equals 15 residues. The CDR3 sequence is CASSRDSRSGNTIYF. In DNA form, the CDR3 reads TGTGCCAGCAGCCGAGACAGTCGCTCTGGAAACACCATATATTTT.

The chain links TRBV3-1 (or the pseudogene TRBV3-2) to TRBJ2-1; D is unclear. V lost 6 bases and J 4 bases, leaving 4 bases between the germline ends. CDR3 length equals 11 residues. Germline lookup yields CDR1 LGHDT and CDR2 YNNKEL (reference sequence). The CDR3 bases are TGTGCCAGCAGGAGGTACAATGAGCAGTTCTTC. Translating gives CASRRYNEQFF.

This clone was found a few times. The V gene is TRBV10-3, the J gene TRBJ2-7; 8 bases map to TRBD1. The CDR3 sequence is 13 residues long. Germline V gene lookup returns CDR1 ENHRY and CDR2 SYGVKD. V gave up 6 bases and J gave up 3 bases; unmatched junction bases: 4. The CDR3 is CAISNGQGYEQYF. CDR3 sequence (DNA): TGTGCCATCAGCAATGGACAGGGCTACGAGCAGTACTTC.